One TCR beta chain is described in this entry. The sample is drawn from a study of shared clonotypes between healthy human individuals. From germline, CDR1 is SGHTS and CDR2 YDEGEE. The CDR3 has 15 amino acids. Trimming took 2 bases from V and 0 from J, leaving 8 bases between them. The data were produced by immunoSEQ multiplex PCR, yet TCRdb's version contains in-frame clones alone and is incomplete. The sample comprises about 2 million clones, 90% to 95% of which are singletons, and 0.13% rests with the top ten. CD4+ cells underwent separation, giving CD45RA+ naive and CD45RA-negative memory subsets.

This receptor was identified in a man aged 18 to 30 in good health. V usage is TRBV5-8 and J usage is TRBJ1-4; D is unresolved. The sample comprised naive CD4+ T cells sorted from blood. Subset noted: CD45RA+ positively selected. DNA for the CDR3: TGTGCCAGCAGCTTTGAGAGGGCAACTAATGAAAAACTGTTTTTT. Translation: CASSFERATNEKLFF.